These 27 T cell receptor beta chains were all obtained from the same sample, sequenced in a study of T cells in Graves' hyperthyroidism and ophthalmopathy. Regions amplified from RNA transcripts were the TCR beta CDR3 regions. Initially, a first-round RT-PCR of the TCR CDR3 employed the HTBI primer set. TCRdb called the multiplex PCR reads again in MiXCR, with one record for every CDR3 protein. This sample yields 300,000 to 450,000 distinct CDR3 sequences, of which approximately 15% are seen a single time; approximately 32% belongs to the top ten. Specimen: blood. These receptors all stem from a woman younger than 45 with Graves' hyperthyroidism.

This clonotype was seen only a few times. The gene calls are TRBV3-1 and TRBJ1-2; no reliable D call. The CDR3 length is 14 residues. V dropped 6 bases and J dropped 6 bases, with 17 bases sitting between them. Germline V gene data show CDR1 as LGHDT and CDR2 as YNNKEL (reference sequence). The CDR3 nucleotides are TGTGCCAGCAGACCCGACACAACAGTACATGGCTACACCTTC. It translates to CASRPDTTVHGYTF.

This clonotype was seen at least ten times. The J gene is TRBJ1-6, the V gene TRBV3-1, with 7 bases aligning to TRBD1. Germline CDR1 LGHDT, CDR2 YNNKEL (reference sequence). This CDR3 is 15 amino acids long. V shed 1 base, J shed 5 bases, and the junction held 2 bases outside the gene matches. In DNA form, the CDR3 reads TGTGCCAGCAGCCAAGCGGGACAGAATAATTCACCCCTCCACTTT. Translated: CASSQAGQNNSPLHF.

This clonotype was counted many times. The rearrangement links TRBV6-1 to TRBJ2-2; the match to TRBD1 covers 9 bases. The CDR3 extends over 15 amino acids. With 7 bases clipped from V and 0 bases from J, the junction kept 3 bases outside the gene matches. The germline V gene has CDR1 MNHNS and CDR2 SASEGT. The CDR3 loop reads CASKDRGANTGELFF. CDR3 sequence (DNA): TGTGCCAGCAAGGACAGGGGCGCGAACACCGGGGAGCTGTTTTTT.

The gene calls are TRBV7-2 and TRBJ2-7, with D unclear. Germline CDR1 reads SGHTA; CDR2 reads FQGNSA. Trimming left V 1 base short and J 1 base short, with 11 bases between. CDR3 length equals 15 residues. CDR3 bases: TGTGCCAGCAGCTTAGACCCTACTTCATCCTACGAGCAGTACTTC. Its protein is CASSLDPTSSYEQYF.

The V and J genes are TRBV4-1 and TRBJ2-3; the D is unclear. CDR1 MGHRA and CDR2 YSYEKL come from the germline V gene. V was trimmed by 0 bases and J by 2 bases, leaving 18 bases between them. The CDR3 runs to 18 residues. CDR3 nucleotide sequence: TGCGCCAGCAGCCAAGACCGGCTGACGGGTTCCCCCACAGATACGCAGTATTTT. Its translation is CASSQDRLTGSPTDTQYF.

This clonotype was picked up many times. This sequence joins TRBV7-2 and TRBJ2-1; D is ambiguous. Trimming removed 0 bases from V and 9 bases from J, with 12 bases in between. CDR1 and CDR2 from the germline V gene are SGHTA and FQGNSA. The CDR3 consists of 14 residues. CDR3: CASSLADGFGEQFF. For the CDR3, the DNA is TGTGCCAGCAGCTTAGCGGACGGTTTCGGTGAGCAGTTCTTC.

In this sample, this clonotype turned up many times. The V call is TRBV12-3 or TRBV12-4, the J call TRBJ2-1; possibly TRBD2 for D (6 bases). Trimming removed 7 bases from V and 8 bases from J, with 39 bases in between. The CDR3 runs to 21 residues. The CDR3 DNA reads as TGTGCCAGCAAACCCCGGGGGATCCATAGTGGGAGTAGGAAGTTGTCCGATGAGCAGTTCTTC. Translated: CASKPRGIHSGSRKLSDEQFF.

CDR3 coding DNA: TGTGCCACCAGCAGAGGTGGGGGGGGCGGGTATAATTCACCCCTCCACTTT. Amino acids: CATSRGGGGGYNSPLHF. The V gene is TRBV15, the J gene TRBJ1-6, with D possibly being TRBD1 (6 bases). Germline assignment: CDR1 LNHNV and CDR2 YYDKDF (reference sequence). The CDR3 is 17 amino acids. Trimming took off 1 base at V and 4 bases at J, with 14 bases between the two ends.

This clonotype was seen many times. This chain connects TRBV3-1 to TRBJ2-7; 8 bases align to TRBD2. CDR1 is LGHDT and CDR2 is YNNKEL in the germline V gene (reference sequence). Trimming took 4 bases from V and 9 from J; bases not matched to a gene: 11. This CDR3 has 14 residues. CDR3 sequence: CASSLGLETVSQYF. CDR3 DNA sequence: TGTGCCAGCAGCCTGGGACTAGAAACGGTTTCGCAGTACTTC.

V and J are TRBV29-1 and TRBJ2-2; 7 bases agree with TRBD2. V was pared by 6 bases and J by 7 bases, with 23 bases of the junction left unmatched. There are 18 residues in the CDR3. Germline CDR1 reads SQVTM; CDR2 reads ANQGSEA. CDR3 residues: CSVSWGAGEAHIGGELFF. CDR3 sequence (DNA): TGCAGCGTCTCTTGGGGTGCGGGAGAAGCGCATATCGGCGGGGAGCTGTTTTTT.

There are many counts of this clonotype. CDR3 protein: CSARPFSGNFDYGYTF. Here the CDR3 DNA reads TGCAGTGCTAGGCCCTTCTCGGGGAATTTCGACTATGGCTACACCTTC. V is TRBV20-1 and J is TRBJ1-2; D gene ambiguous. V was trimmed by 3 bases and J by 3 bases, leaving 20 bases between them. Per the germline V gene, CDR1 is DFQATT and CDR2 is SNEGSKA (reference sequence). The CDR3 spans 16 residues.

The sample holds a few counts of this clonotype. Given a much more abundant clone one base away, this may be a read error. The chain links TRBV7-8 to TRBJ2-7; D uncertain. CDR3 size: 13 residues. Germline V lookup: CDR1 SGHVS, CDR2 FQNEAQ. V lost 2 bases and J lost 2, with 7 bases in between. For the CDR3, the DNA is TGTGCCAGCAGCTTAAACAGCCCCTACGAGCAGTACTTC. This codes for CASSLNSPYEQYF.

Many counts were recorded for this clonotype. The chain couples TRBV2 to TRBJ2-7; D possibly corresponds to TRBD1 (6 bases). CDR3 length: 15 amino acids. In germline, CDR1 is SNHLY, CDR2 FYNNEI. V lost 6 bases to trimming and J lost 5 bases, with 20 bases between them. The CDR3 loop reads CASSVQGNDPHEQYF. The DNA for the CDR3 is TGTGCCAGCAGCGTACAGGGAAACGATCCCCACGAGCAGTACTTC.

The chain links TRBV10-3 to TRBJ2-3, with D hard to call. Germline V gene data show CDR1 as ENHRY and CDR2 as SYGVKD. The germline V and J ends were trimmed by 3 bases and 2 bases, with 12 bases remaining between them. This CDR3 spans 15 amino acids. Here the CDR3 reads CAISDGLGFTDTQYF. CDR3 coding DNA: TGTGCCATCAGTGATGGTCTAGGCTTCACAGATACGCAGTATTTT.

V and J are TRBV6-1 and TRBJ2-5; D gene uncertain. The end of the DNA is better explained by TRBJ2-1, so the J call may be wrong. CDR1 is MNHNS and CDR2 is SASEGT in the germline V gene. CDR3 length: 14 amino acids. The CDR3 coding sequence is TGTGCCAGCAGTAACCACTGGAACCAAGAGACCCAGTTCTTC. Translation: CASSNHWNQETQFF.

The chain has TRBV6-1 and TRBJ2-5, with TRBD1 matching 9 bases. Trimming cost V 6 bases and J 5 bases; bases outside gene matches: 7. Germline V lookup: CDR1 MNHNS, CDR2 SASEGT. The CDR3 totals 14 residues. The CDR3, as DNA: TGTGCCAGCAGCTTGACAGGGGGGGGCGAGACCCAGTACTTC. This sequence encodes CASSLTGGGETQYF.

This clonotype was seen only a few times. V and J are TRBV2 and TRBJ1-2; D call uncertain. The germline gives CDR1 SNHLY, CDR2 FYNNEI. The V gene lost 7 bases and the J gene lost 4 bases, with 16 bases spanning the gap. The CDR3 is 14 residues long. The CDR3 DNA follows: TGTGCCAGCATCCGGGCCTCAGGCTCCTATGGCTACACCTTC. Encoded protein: CASIRASGSYGYTF.

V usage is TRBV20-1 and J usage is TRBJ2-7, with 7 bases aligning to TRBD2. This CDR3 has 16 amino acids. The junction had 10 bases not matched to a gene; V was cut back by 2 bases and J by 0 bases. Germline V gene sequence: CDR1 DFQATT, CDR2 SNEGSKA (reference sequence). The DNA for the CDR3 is TGCAGTGCTAGACAAGGGGTCAGCGGGACCTCCTACGAGCAGTACTTC. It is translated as CSARQGVSGTSYEQYF.

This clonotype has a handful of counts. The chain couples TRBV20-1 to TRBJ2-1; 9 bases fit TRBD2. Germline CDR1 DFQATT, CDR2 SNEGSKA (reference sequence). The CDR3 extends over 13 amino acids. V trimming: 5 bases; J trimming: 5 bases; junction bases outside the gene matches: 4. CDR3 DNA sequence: TGCAGTGCTCCTCTAGCGGGAAACAATGAGCAGTTCTTC. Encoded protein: CSAPLAGNNEQFF.

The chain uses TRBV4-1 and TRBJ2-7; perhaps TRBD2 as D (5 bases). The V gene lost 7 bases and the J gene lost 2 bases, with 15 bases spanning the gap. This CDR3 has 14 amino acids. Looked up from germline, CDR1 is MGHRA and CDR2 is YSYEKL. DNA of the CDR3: TGCGCCAGCACATCGCGTGGGAGACCCTACGAGCAGTACTTC. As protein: CASTSRGRPYEQYF.

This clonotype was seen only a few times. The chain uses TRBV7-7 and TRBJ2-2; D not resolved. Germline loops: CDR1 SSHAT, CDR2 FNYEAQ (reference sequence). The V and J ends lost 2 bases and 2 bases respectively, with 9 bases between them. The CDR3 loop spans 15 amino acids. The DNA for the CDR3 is TGTGCCAGCAGCTTATACAGTGCAAACACCGGGGAGCTGTTTTTT. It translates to CASSLYSANTGELFF.

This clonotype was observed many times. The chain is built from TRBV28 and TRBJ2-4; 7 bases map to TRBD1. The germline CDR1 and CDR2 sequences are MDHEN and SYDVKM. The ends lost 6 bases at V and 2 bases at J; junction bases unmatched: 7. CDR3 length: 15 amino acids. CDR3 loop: CASSLPTGSKNIQYF. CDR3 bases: TGTGCCAGCAGCCTTCCGACAGGGTCCAAAAACATTCAGTACTTC.

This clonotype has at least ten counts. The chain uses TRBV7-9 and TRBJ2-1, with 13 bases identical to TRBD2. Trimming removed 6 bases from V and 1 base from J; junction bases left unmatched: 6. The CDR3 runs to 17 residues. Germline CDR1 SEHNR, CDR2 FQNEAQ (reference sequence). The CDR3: CASSGLAGVKSYNEQFF. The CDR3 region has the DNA TGTGCCAGCAGTGGACTAGCGGGAGTTAAATCCTACAATGAGCAGTTCTTC. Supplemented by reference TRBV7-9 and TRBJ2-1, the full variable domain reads DTGVSQNPRHKITKRGQNVTFRCDPISEHNRLYWYRQTLGQGPEFLTYFQNEAQLEKSRLLSDRFSAERPKGSFSTLEIQRTEQGDSAMYLCASSGLAGVKSYNEQFFGPGTRLTVL.

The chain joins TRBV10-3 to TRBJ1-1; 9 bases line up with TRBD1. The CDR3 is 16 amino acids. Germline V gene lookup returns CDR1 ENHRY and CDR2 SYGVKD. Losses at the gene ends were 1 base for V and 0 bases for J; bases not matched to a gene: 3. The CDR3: CAISEYGTGMNTEAFF. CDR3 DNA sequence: TGTGCCATCAGTGAGTATGGGACAGGGATGAACACTGAAGCTTTCTTT.

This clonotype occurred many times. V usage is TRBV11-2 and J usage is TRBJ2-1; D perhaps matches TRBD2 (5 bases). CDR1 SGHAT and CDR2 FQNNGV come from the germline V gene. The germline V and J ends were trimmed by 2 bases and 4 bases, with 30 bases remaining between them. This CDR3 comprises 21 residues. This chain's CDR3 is CASSLFLDRTVAPGLYNEQFF. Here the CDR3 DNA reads TGTGCCAGCAGCTTATTTCTTGACCGGACGGTAGCGCCTGGCTTATACAATGAGCAGTTCTTC.

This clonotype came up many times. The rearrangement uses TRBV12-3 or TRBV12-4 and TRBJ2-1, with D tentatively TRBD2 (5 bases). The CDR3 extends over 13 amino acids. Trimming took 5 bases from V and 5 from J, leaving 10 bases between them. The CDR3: CASSRTGNNEQFF. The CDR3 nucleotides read TGTGCCAGCAGTAGGACTGGCAACAATGAGCAGTTCTTC.

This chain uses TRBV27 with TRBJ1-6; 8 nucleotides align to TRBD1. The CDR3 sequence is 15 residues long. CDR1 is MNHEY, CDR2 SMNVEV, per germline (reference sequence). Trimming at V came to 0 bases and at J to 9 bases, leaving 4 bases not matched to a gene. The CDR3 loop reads CASSLSTGVSSPLHF. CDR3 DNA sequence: TGTGCCAGCAGTTTATCGACAGGGGTCAGTTCACCCCTCCACTTT.